This T cell receptor (beta chain) was found in a study of cytomegalovirus exposure and HLA in healthy donors. V was cut by 5 bases and J by 6 bases, with 20 bases left in between. CDR1 is SGHTA and CDR2 is FQGTGA in the germline V gene. CDR3 length equals 15 residues. Both 60 Vbeta primers and 13 Jbeta primers went into the PCR. The repertoire was sequenced with immunoSEQ multiplex PCR; TCRdb's copy has only in-frame clones and lacks some. The sample has about 200,000 clones, around 77% seen once. This chain links TRBV7-3 with TRBJ2-7, with a weak D call TRBD1 (6 bases). The sample taken for sequencing was PBMCs. This TCR derives from a man aged 25-45 years in good health and CMV-seronegative. The CDR3 DNA reads TGTGCCAGCAGCCTAATGCCAGGGGAGAGGGCCGAGCAGTACTTC. This sequence encodes CASSLMPGERAEQYF.